A few counts support the clone carrying this T cell receptor (beta chain). Its specificity is unknown. There are 14 residues in the CDR3. With 2 bases removed from V and 7 bases from J, the gap between germline ends came to 15 bases. Germline V lookup: CDR1 SGHDT, CDR2 YYEEEE. This sample was included in a study of beta chain features in type 1 diabetes. Whole-study results and caveats: PCR might favor shorter templates, but any such skew would affect patients and controls equally.

Isolated RNA was reverse transcribed in full, so expressed TCRB transcripts were sequenced. Profiled with immunoSEQ multiplex PCR; TCRdb holds only in-frame clones, not every one. The sample includes 900,000 or so clones, 17% of them seen just once. Material: naive CD4+ T cells from blood. This sequence joins TRBV5-6 and TRBJ1-1, with D unresolved. The sequence came from a woman younger than 30 in good health. CDR3 nucleotides: TGTGCCAGCAGCTTAGAGGTGGCCGCGGGTGAAGCTTTCTTT. Amino acid sequence: CASSLEVAAGEAFF.